This T cell receptor (beta chain) was recorded in a study of patients and donors after allogeneic stem cell transplantation. The CDR3 is made up of 11 amino acids. The germline gives CDR1 KGHDR, CDR2 SFDVKD. V lost 4 bases and J 4 bases, leaving 4 bases between the germline ends. TCRdb analysed the RT-PCR reads with MiXCR anew, one entry per CDR3 protein. Seen here are approximately 150,000 distinct CDR3 sequences, 24% observed once, and the top ten hold more than 25%. What was sequenced was blood, either unsorted or a sorted T cell fraction (not recorded which). The gene calls are TRBV24-1 and TRBJ2-7; D is unresolved. The receptor comes from a human donor who was either an allogeneic HSCT recipient or a stem cell or donor lymphocyte infusion donor (not recorded which). It is not recorded whose cells these are; they may come from a transplant donor. CDR3 nucleotide sequence: TGTGCCACCAGTGAAGGGTACGAGCAGTACTTC. Protein: CATSEGYEQYF.